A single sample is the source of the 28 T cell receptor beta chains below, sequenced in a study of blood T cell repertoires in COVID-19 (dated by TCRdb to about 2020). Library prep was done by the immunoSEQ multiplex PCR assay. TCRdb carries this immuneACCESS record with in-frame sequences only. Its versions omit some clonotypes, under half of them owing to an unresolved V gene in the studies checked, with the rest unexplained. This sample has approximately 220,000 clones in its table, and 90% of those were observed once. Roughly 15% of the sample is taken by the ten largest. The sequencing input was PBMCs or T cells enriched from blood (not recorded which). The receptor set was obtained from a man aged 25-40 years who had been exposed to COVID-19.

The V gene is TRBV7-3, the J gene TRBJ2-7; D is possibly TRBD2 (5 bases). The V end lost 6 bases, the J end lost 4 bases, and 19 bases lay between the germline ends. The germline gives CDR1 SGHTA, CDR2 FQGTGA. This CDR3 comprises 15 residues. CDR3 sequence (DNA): TGTGCCAGCAGTAGCGAGGGCTACTTGGGATACGAGCAGTACTTC. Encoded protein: CASSSEGYLGYEQYF.

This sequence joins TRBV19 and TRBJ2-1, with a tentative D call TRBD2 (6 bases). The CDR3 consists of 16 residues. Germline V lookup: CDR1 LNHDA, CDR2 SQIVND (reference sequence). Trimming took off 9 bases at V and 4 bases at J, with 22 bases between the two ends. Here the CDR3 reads CASSSGPRPGYNEQFF. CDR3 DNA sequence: TGTGCCAGCTCGAGCGGGCCGCGCCCCGGATACAATGAGCAGTTCTTC.

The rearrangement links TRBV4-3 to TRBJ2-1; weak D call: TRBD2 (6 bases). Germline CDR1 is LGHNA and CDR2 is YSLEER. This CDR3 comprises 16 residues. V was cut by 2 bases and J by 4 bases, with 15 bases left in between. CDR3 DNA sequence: TGCGCCAGCAGCCAAAAAAAGCGGGTTTGGTACAATGAGCAGTTCTTC. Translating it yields CASSQKKRVWYNEQFF.

The CDR3 bases are TGTGCCAGCAGCCGCGCGGCTAGCGGGGGGCTCGAAGAGACCCAGTACTTC. Translation gives CASSRAASGGLEETQYF. The chain carries TRBV5-4 and TRBJ2-5; 11 nucleotides match TRBD2. The V gene end was trimmed by 4 bases and the J gene end by 3 bases; junction bases not matched to a gene: 11. From germline, CDR1 is SGHNT and CDR2 YYREEE (reference sequence). CDR3 length equals 17 residues.

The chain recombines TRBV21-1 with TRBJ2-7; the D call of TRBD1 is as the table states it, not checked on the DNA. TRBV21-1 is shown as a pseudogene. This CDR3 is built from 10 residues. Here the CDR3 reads CASKGDRRYF. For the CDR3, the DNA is TGTGCCAGCAAGGGGGATAGAAGGTACTTC.

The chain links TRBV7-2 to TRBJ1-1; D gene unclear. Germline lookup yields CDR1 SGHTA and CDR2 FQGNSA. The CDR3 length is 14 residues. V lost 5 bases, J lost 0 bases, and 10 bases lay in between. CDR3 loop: CASSSRMLNTEAFF. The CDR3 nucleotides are TGTGCCAGCAGCAGCAGGATGTTGAACACTGAAGCTTTCTTT.

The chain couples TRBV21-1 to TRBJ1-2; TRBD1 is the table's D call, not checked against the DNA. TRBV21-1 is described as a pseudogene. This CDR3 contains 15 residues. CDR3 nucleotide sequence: TGTGCCAGCAGCAAAAAGTTCAGGCCTAACTATGGCTACACCTTC. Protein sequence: CASSKKFRPNYGYTF.

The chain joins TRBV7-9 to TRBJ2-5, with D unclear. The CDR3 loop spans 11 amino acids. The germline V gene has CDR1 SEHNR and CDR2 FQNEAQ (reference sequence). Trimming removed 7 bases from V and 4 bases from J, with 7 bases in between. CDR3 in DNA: TGTGCCAGCATCAGAGGAGAGACCCAGTACTTC. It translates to CASIRGETQYF.

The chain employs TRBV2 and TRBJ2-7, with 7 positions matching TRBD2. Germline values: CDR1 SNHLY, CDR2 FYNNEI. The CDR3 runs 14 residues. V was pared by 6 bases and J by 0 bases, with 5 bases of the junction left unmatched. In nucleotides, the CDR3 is TGTGCCAGCAGGATTAGCGGGTACTCCTACGAGCAGTACTTC. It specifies CASRISGYSYEQYF.

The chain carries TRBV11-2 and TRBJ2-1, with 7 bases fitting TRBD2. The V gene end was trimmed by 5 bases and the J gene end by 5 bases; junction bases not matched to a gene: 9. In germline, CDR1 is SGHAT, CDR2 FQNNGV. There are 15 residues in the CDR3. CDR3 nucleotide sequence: TGTGCCAGCAGCCCGACGGGGGGTCCAAACAATGAGCAGTTCTTC. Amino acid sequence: CASSPTGGPNNEQFF.

The CDR3 DNA reads as TGTGCCAGCAGCTTATTGCGGGGGGGCCGAAATACGCAGTATTTT. This sequence encodes CASSLLRGGRNTQYF. The gene calls are TRBV7-9 and TRBJ2-3, with TRBD2 identical over 9 bases. The CDR3 extends over 15 amino acids. In germline, CDR1 is SEHNR, CDR2 FQNEAQ (reference sequence). Germline trimming cut 2 bases from V and 7 bases from J; bases unmatched to any gene: 7.

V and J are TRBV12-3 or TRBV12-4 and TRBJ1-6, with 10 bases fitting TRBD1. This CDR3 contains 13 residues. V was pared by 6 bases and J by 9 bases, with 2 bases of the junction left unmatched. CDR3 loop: CASSDRGRSPLHF. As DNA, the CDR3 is TGTGCCAGCAGCGACAGGGGGCGTTCACCCCTCCACTTT.

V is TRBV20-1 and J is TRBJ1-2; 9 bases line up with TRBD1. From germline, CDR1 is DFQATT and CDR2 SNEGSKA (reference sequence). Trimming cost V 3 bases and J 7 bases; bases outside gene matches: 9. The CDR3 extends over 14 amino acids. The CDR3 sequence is CSASSGTGFRGYTF. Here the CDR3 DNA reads TGCAGTGCTAGTTCCGGGACAGGGTTTCGTGGCTACACCTTC.

In DNA form, the CDR3 reads TGTGCCAGCAGCGCAGTAACAGGTTATTCTGGAAACACCATATATTTT. Translating gives CASSAVTGYSGNTIYF. The chain carries TRBV7-2 and TRBJ1-3; D might be TRBD1 (5 bases). This CDR3 is 16 amino acids long. Trimming pared 5 bases from V and 1 base from J, leaving 15 bases between. CDR1 is SGHTA, CDR2 FQGNSA, per germline.

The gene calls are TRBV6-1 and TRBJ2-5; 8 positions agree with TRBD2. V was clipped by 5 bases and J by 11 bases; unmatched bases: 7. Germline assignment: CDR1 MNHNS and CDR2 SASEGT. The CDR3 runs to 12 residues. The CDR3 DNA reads TGTGCCAGCAGTTGGGGACTAGTGGGGCAGTACTTC. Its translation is CASSWGLVGQYF.

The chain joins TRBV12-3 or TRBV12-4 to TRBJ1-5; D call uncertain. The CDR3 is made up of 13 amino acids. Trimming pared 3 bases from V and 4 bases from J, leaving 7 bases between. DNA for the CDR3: TGTGCCAGCAGTTTTCAGATTAATCAGCCCCAGCATTTT. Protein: CASSFQINQPQHF.

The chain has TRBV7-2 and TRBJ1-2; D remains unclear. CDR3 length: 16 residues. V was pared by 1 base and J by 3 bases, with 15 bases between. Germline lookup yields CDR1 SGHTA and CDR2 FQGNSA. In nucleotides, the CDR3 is TGTGCCAGCAGCTTAGTAAGAGGTGCGGTCTACTATGGCTACACCTTC. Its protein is CASSLVRGAVYYGYTF.

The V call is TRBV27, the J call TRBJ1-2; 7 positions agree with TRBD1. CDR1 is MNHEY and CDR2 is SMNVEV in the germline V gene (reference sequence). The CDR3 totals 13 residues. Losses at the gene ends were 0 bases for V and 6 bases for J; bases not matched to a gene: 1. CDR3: CASSLSTGNGYTF. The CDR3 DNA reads TGTGCCAGCAGTTTATCGACAGGGAATGGCTACACCTTC.

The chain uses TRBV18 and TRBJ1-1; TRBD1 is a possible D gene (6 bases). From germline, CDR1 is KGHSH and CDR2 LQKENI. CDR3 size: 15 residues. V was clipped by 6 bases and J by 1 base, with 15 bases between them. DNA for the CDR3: TGTGCCAGCTCCTACTCGGGAGGGGGGAACACTGAAGCTTTCTTT. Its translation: CASSYSGGGNTEAFF.

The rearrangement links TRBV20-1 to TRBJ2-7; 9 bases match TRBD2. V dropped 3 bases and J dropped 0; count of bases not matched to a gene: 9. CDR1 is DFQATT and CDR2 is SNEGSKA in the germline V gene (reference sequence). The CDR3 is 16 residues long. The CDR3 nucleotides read TGCAGTGCTAGTGATCTAGCGGGGCCTCTCTCCTACGAGCAGTACTTC. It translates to CSASDLAGPLSYEQYF.

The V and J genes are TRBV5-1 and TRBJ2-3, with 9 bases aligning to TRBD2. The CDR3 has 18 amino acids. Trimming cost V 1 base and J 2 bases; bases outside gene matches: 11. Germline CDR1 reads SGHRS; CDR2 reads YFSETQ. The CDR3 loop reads CASSLQSRAGGNTDTQYF. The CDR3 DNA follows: TGCGCCAGCAGCTTGCAATCTAGAGCGGGGGGTAACACAGATACGCAGTATTTT.

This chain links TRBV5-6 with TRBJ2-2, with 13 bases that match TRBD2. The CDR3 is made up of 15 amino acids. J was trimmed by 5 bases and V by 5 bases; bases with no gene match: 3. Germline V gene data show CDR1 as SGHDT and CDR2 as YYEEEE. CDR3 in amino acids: CASSPGLAGTGELFF. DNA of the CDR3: TGTGCCAGCAGTCCGGGACTAGCGGGGACCGGGGAGCTGTTTTTT. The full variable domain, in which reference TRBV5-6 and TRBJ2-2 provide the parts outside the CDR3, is DAGVTQSPTHLIKTRGQQVTLRCSPKSGHDTVSWYQQALGQGPQFIFQYYEEEERQRGNFPDRFSGHQFPNYSSELNVNALLLGDSALYLCASSPGLAGTGELFFGEGSRLTVL.

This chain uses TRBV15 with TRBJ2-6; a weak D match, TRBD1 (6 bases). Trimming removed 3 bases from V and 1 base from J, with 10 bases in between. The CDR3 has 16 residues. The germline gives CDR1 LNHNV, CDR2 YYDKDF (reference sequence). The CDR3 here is CATSSFTGSGANVLTF. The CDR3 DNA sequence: TGTGCCACCAGCAGCTTTACAGGGTCTGGGGCCAACGTCCTGACTTTC.

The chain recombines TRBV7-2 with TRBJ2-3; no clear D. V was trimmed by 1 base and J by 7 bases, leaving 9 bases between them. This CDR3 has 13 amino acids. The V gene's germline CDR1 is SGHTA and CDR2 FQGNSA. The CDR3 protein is CASSLVPPNTQYF. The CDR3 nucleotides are TGTGCCAGCAGCTTAGTCCCCCCCAATACGCAGTATTTT. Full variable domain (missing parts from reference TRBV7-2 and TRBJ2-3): GAGVSQSPSNKVTEKGKDVELRCDPISGHTALYWYRQSLGQGLEFLIYFQGNSAPDKSGLPSDRFSAERTGGSVSTLTIQRTQQEDSAVYLCASSLVPPNTQYFGPGTRLTVL.

The DNA for the CDR3 is TGTGCCAGCAGCCAAGATTTCCGGGAGAGGGGGCAGTTCTTC. Its translation: CASSQDFRERGQFF. The gene calls are TRBV3-1 (or the pseudogene TRBV3-2) and TRBJ2-1, with a possible D match to TRBD2 (6 bases). CDR1 LGHDT and CDR2 YNNKEL come from the germline V gene (reference sequence). The germline V and J ends were trimmed by 0 bases and 12 bases, with 15 bases remaining between them. The CDR3 extends over 14 amino acids.

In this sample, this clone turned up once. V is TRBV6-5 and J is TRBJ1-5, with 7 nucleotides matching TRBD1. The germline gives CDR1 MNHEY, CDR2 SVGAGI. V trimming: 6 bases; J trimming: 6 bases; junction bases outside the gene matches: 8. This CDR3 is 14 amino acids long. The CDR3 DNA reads TGTGCCAGCAGGGCGGGACAGTCCCGTCAGCCCCAGCATTTT. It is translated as CASRAGQSRQPQHF.

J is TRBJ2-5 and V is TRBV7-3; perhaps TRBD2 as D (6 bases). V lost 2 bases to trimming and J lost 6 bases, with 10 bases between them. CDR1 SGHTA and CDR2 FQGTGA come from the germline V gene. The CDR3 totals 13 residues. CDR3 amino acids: CASSLELAQTQYF. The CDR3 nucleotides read TGTGCCAGCAGCTTAGAACTAGCCCAGACCCAGTACTTC.

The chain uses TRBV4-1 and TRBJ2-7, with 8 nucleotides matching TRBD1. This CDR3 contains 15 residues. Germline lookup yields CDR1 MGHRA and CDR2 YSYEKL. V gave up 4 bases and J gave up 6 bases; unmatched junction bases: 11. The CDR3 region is CASSLDRGNKGEQYF. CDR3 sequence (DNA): TGCGCCAGCAGCCTCGACAGGGGCAATAAGGGCGAGCAGTACTTC.